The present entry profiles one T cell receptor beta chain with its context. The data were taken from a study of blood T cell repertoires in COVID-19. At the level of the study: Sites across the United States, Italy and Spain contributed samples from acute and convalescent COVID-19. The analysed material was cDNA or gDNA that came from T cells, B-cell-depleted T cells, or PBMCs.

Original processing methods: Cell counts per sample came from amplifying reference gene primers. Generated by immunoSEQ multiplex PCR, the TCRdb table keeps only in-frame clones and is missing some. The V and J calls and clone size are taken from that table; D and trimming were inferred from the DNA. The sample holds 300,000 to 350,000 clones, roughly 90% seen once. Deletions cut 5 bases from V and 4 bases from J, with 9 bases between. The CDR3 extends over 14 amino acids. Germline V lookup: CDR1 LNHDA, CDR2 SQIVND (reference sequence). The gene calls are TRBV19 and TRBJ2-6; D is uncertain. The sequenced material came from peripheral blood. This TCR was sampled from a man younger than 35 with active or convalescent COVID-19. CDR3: CASSVTLGANVLTF. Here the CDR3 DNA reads TGTGCCAGTAGTGTTACTCTGGGGGCCAACGTCCTGACTTTC.